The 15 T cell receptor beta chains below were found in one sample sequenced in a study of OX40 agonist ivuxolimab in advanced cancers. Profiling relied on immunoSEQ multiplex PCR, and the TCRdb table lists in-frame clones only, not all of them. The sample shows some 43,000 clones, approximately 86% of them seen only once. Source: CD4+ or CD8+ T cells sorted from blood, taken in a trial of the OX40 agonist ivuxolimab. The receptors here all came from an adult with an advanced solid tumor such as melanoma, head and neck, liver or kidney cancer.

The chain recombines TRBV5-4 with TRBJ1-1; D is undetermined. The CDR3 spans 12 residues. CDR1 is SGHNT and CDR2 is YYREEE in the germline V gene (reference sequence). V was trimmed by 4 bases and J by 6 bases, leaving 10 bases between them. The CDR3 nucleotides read TGTGCCAGCAGCGGCATGGGGTCTGAAGCTTTCTTT. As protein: CASSGMGSEAFF.

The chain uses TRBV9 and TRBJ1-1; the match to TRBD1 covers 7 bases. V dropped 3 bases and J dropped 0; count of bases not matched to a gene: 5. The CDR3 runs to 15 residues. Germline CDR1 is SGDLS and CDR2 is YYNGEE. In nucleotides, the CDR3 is TGTGCCAGCAGCGCCGAGACAGGGATGAACACTGAAGCTTTCTTT. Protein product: CASSAETGMNTEAFF.

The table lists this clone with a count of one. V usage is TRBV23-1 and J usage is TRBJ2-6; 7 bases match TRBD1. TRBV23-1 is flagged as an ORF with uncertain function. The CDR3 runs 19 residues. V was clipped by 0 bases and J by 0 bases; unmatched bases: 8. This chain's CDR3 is CASSQSLTGLSSGANVLTF. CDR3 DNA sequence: TGCGCCAGCAGTCAATCTTTGACAGGGTTGAGCTCTGGGGCCAACGTCCTGACTTTC.

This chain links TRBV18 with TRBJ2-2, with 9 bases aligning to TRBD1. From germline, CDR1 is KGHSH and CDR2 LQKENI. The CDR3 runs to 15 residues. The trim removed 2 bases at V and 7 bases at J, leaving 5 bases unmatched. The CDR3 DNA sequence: TGTGCCAGCTCACCAGGGACAGGGCCAGGCGGGGAGCTGTTTTTT. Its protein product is CASSPGTGPGGELFF.

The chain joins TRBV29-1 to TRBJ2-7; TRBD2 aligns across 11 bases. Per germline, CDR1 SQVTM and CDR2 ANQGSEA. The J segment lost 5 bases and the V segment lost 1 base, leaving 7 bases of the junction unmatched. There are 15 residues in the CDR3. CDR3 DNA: TGCAGCGTTGAAGGAGTAACTAGCGGGAGCGACGAGCAGTACTTC. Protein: CSVEGVTSGSDEQYF.

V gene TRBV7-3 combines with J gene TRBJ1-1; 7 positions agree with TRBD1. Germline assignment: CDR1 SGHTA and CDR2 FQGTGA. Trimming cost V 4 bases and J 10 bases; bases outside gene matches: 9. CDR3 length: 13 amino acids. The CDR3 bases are TGTGCCAGCAGCTCTACCGTCACAGGGGTAGCTTTCTTT. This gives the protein CASSSTVTGVAFF.

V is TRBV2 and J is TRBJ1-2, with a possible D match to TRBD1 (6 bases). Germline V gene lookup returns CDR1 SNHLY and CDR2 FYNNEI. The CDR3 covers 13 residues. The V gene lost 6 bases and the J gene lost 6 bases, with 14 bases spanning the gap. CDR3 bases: TGTGCCAGCAGAGAACAGGGATATAATGGCTACACCTTC. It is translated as CASREQGYNGYTF.

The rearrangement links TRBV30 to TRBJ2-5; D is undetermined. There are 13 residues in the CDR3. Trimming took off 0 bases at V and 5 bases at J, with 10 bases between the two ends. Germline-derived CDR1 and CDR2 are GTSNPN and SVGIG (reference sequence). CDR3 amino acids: CAWSVGSGETQYF. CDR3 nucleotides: TGTGCCTGGAGTGTGGGATCTGGGGAGACCCAGTACTTC.

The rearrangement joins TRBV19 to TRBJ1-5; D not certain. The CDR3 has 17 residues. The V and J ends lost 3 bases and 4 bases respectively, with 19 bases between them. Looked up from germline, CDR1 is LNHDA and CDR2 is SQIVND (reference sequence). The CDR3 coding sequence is TGTGCCAGTAGTATGTCGAAGGACGTCAGAAGTAATCAGCCCCAGCATTTT. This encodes CASSMSKDVRSNQPQHF.

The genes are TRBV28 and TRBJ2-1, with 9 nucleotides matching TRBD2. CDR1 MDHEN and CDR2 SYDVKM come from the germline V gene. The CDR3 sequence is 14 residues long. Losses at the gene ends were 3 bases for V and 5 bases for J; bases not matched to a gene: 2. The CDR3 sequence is CASSLGGGDNEQFF. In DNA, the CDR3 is TGTGCCAGCAGTTTGGGCGGGGGGGACAATGAGCAGTTCTTC.

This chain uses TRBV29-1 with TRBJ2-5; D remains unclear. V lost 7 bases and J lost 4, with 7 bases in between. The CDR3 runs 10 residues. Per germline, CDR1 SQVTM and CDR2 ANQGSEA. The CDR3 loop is CSGGSETQYF. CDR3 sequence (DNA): TGCAGCGGGGGTTCAGAGACCCAGTACTTC. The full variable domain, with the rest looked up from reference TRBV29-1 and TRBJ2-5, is SAVISQKPSRDICQRGTSLTIQCQVDSQVTMMFWYRQQPGQSLTLIATANQGSEATYESGFVIDKFPISRPNLTFSTLTVSNMSPEDSSIYLCSGGSETQYFGPGTRLLVL.

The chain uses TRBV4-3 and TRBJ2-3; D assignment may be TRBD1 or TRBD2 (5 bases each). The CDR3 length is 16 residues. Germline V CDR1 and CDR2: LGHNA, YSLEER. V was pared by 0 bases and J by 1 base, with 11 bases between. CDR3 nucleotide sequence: TGCGCCAGCAGCCAAGATCAACTAGGGGGCACAGATACGCAGTATTTT. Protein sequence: CASSQDQLGGTDTQYF.

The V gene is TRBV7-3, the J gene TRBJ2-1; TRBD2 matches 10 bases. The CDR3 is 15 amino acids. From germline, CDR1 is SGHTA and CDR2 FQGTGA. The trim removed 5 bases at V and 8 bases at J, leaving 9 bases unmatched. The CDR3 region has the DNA TGTGCCAGCAGCCCCTCAGCGGGAGGGACGTATGAGCAGTTCTTC. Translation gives CASSPSAGGTYEQFF.

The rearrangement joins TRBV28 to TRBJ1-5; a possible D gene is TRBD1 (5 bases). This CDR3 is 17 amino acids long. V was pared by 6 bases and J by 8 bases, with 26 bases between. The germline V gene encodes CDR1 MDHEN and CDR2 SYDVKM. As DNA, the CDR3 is TGTGCCAGCAGACCTCGACCAGGGAACGGGTGGCTAGAGCCCCAGCATTTT. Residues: CASRPRPGNGWLEPQHF.

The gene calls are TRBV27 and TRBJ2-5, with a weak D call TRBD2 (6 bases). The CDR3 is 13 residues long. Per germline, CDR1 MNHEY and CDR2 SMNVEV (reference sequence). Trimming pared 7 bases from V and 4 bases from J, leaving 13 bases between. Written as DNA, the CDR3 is TGTGCCAGCATCGGAGGGACGGGAGAGACCCAGTACTTC. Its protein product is CASIGGTGETQYF.